This T cell receptor beta chain was identified during a study of blood T cell repertoires in COVID-19. Authors' analysis steps: From reference gene primer amplification, estimates of nucleated cell counts were derived. The assay was immunoSEQ multiplex PCR, and TCRdb's table has in-frame clones only and misses some. For V, J and clone size, that table is used; D and trimming come from the DNA. The sample records 80,000 to 100,000 clones, around 82% being singletons. With 8 bases clipped from V and 9 bases from J, the junction kept 8 bases outside the gene matches. Germline V gene sequence: CDR1 MNHEY, CDR2 SVGAGI. This CDR3 spans 14 amino acids.

The sequenced sample was peripheral blood. The clonotype comes from a man in his sixties or seventies with active or convalescent COVID-19. The rearrangement uses TRBV6-5 and TRBJ2-1; 12 bases match TRBD2. In nucleotides, the CDR3 is TGTGCCAGCTGCCCTAGCGGGGGGGCGGGTGAGCAGTTCTTC. Translation: CASCPSGGAGEQFF.